The present T cell receptor beta chain was sequenced within a study of blood T cell repertoires in COVID-19 (dated by TCRdb to about 2020). Some background on the complete study: The collaborator samples originated in the United States, Italy and Spain and spanned the acute and convalescent phases of COVID-19. The samples were drawn from two sources: the first 160 participants of the ongoing ImmuneRACE study, and over 950 subjects contributed by 6 global collaborators. The repertoires were made available in a free public database intended to serve as a resource for research on the immune response to SARS-CoV-2. The prospective study material was composed of cDNA or gDNA derived from T cells, B-cell-depleted T cells, or PBMCs. Where available, HLA class I and class II types were taken from metadata supplied by the sample provider and were not determined by assay-based typing. Subjects who had been exposed to COVID-19, were actively infected with it, or had recovered from it provided the deeply sampled blood TCRbeta repertoires that made up the dataset. The sample metadata nearly always contained a de-identified subject ID, COVID-19 status, age in years and sex. Overall study results and their limits: How much clinical and demographic metadata was included differed by source and by participant, and the metadata was provided uncurated.

TCRbeta CDR3 regions were amplified from genomic DNA using the immunoSEQ Assay, a bias-controlled multiplex PCR. The authors processed their data as follows. The number of nucleated cells in each sample was estimated by amplification of reference gene primers within the assay. Sequence reads were collapsed and filtered to measure the absolute abundance of every unique TCRbeta CDR3 rearrangement. For each sample, productive Simpson clonality was calculated by taking the square root of Simpson's diversity index across productive rearrangements. TCRdb took over this immuneACCESS table, retaining in-frame rearrangements with V and J assigned. Such tables are incomplete; in checked studies, under half of the missing clones stem from an unresolved V gene, and the remainder is unexplained. That table furnishes V, J and clone size, whereas the DNA furnished D and trimming. The sample has around 270,000 clones on record, 84% of them singletons. Approximately 4% of the sample is in the top ten clones.

The collaborating institutions used their own protocols to collect whole blood in K2EDTA tubes. For TCRbeta analysis, collaborators shipped samples in one of three forms: frozen whole blood, isolated PBMCs, or DNA extracted from either of those sample types. Clipping removes 6 bases from V and 5 bases from J, with 3 as the unmatched junction base count. From cysteine to phenylalanine, the CDR3 is 13 amino acids long. Only CDR3 DNA is held: 39 bases, read in frame from base 1. Taken from the germline V gene, the CDR1 and CDR2 loops are SNHLY and FYNNEI. With regard to this clone: The target of this receptor is not known. The sample holds no much larger clone one base away, and base qualities are not on file.

This receptor chain uses TRBV2 and TRBJ1-4; the junction holds 7 bases that match TRBD1. Sequencing input: peripheral blood. The receptor was isolated from a man in his sixties with acute or convalescent COVID-19. The base sequence is TGTGCCAGCAGGCGACAGGGAAATGAAAAACTGTTTTTT. It translates as CASRRQGNEKLFF.